These T cell receptor beta chains were read from a single sample in a study of cytomegalovirus exposure and HLA in healthy donors. Repertoires were generated with immunoSEQ multiplex PCR, while TCRdb's copy carries only in-frame clones and drops some. The table lists approximately 100,000 clones, 65% to 75% of them singletons. Sequencing used PBMCs. All receptors derive from a woman in her thirties or forties in good health and CMV-seronegative. Each CDR3 is given with its conserved first and last residue. A D gene is named only where the DNA matches it firmly.

- TRBV7-6 13 CASSLSVNTEAFF
- TRBV5-5 11 CASSFSGELFF
- TRBV11-2 13 CASSLGRTVRAFF
TRBD1 TRBV2 15 CASLRLYRGDNEQFF
- TRBV25-1 14 CASSESTGSGELFF
TRBD2 TRBV19 16 CASSRLAGGSYNEQFF
- TRBV6-5 16 CASSYGLQREHTEAFF
TRBD2 TRBV15 15 CATSRDLAARDTQYF
TRBD2 TRBV5-1 16 CASSLGGGATNYEQYF
TRBD2 TRBV10-3 15 CAISENSGDTDTQYF
TRBD2 TRBV6-4 16 CASSEASGGPTDTQYF
- TRBV4-2 15 CASSQELGGGTEAFF
- TRBV18 13 CASSLALQETQYF
- TRBV11-3 12 CASSGAGYEQYF
- TRBV11-2 12 CASSLEQGGRFF
- TRBV15 13 CATSREFNYEQYF